This TCR beta chain was identified in a study of shared clonotypes between healthy human individuals. Findings and limits, study-wide: Generally, estimated richness proved larger in naive subsets than it did in memory subsets.

Germline V gene data show CDR1 as ENHRY and CDR2 as SYGVKD. The trim removed 10 bases at V and 7 bases at J, leaving 12 bases unmatched. This CDR3 region has 15 residues. For this clone: Its antigen is as yet unknown.

Profiled with immunoSEQ multiplex PCR; TCRdb holds only in-frame clones, not every one. The repertoire includes some 1 million clones, 70% to 80% of them detected once, and roughly 1.5% sits in the top ten. All of the donors resided in Nashville, Tennessee, and each was a Caucasian adult. CD4+ cell separation produced CD45RA+ naive and CD45RA-negative memory subsets. The specimen was memory CD4+ T cells sorted from blood. The sample's subset: CD45RA-negative fraction. The clonotype was recovered from a man aged 18-30 years in good health. This chain uses TRBV10-3 with TRBJ1-6, with 8 bases identical to TRBD1. This CDR3 reads CATGTEDRVNSPLHF. The DNA for the CDR3 is TGTGCCACCGGCACTGAGGACAGGGTCAATTCACCCCTCCACTTT.